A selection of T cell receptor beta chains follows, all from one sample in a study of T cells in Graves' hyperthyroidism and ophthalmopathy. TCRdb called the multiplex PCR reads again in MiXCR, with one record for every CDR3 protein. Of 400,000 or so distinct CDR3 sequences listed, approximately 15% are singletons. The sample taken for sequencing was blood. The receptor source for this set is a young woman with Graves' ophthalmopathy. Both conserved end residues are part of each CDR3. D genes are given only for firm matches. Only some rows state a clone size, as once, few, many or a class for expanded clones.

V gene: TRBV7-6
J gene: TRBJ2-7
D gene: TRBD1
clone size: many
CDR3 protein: CASSRDRAEQYF
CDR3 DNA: TGTGCCAGCAGCAGAGACAGGGCCGAGCAGTACTTC

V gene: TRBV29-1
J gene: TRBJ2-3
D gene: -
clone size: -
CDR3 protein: CSVVEGRDTQYF
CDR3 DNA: TGCAGCGTTGTGGAAGGCCGAGATACGCAGTATTTT

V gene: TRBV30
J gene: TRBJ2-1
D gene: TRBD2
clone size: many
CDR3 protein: CAWSVRSGGVGVDEQFF
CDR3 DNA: TGTGCCTGGAGTGTACGCAGCGGGGGGGTTGGGGTGGATGAGCAGTTCTTC

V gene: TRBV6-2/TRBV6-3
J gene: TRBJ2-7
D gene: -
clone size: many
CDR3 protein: CASSYSGPGFYEQYF
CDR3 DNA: TGTGCCAGCAGTTACTCGGGGCCAGGGTTCTACGAGCAGTACTTC

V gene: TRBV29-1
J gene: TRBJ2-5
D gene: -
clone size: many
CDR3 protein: CSAESGGETQYF
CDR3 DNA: TGCAGCGCCGAAAGTGGAGGGGAGACCCAGTACTTC

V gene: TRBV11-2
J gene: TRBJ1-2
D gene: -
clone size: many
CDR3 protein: CASSLDQRYGYTF
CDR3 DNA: TGTGCCAGCAGCTTAGACCAGCGGTATGGCTACACCTTC

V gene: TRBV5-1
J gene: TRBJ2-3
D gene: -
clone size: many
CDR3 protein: CASSLREETLDNLVDTQYF
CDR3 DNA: TGCGCCAGCAGCTTGCGTGAAGAAACCTTGGATAATTTGGTTGATACGCAGTATTTT

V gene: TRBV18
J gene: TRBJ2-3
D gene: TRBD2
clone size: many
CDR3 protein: CASSPPGGATDTQYF
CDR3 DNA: TGTGCCAGCTCACCACCCGGGGGGGCCACAGATACGCAGTATTTT

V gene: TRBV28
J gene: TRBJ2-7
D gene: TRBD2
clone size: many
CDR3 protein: CASSLYTGGLDYEQYF
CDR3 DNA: TGTGCCAGCAGTTTATATACGGGGGGGTTAGACTACGAGCAGTACTTC

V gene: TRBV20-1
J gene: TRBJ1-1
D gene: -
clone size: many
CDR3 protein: CSAREGKKNTEAFF
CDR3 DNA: TGCAGTGCTAGAGAGGGCAAAAAGAACACTGAAGCTTTCTTT

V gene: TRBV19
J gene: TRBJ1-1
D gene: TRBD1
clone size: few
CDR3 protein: CASRDRGFMNTEAFF
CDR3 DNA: TGTGCCAGTAGGGACAGGGGATTTATGAACACTGAAGCTTTCTTT

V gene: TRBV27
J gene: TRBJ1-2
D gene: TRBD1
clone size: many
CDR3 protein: CASSSITQGKHGYTF
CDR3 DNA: TGTGCCAGCAGTTCGATAACACAGGGGAAACATGGCTACACCTTC

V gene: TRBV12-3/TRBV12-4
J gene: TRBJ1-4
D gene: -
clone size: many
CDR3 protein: CASSFASANEKLFF
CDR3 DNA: TGTGCCAGCAGTTTTGCCAGTGCTAATGAAAAACTGTTTTTT

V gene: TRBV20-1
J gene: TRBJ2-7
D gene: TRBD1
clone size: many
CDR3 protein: CSASGQGDYEQYF
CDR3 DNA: TGCAGTGCTAGCGGACAGGGGGATTACGAGCAGTACTTC

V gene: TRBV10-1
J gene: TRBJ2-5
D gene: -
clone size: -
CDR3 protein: CASSASTRETQYF
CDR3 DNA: TGCGCCAGCAGTGCCTCGACTCGGGAGACCCAGTACTTC

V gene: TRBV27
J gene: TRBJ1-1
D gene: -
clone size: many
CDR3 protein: CASRPGGSLGTEAFF
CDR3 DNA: TGTGCCAGCAGGCCCGGGGGTTCGTTAGGCACTGAAGCTTTCTTT

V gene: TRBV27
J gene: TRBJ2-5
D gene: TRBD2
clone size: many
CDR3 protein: CASGVPLSTSGVETQYF
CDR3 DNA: TGTGCCAGCGGAGTGCCCCTTTCCACTAGCGGGGTAGAGACCCAGTACTTC

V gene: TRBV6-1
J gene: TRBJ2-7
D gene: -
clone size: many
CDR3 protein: CASSERRVSLGHRRYYEQYF
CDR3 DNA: TGTGCCAGCAGTGAACGGCGGGTGAGCCTTGGTCATCGCAGATACTACGAGCAGTACTTC

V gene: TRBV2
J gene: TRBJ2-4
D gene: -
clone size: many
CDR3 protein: CASSETVVDIQYF
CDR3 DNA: TGTGCCAGCAGTGAAACGGTGGTGGACATTCAGTACTTC

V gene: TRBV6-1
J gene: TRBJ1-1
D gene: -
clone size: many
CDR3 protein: CASSDRGMNTEAFF
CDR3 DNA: TGTGCCAGCAGTGACAGGGGAATGAACACTGAAGCTTTCTTT

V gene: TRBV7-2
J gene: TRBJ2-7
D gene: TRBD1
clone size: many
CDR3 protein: CASSNRDRGYEQYF
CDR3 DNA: TGTGCCAGCAGCAACCGAGACAGGGGCTACGAGCAGTACTTC

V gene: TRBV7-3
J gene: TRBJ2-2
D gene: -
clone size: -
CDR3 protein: CASSLVRGTTGGLFF
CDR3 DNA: TGTGCCAGCAGCTTAGTTCGGGGGACCACCGGGGGGCTGTTTTTT

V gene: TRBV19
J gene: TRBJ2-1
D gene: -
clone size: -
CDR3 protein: CASSGGVYNEQFF
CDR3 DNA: TGTGCCAGTAGCGGGGGTGTCTACAATGAGCAGTTCTTC

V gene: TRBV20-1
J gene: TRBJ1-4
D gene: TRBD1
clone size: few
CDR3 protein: CSARQTRQGDEKLFF
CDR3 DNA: TGCAGTGCTAGACAGACGCGACAGGGGGATGAAAAACTGTTTTTT